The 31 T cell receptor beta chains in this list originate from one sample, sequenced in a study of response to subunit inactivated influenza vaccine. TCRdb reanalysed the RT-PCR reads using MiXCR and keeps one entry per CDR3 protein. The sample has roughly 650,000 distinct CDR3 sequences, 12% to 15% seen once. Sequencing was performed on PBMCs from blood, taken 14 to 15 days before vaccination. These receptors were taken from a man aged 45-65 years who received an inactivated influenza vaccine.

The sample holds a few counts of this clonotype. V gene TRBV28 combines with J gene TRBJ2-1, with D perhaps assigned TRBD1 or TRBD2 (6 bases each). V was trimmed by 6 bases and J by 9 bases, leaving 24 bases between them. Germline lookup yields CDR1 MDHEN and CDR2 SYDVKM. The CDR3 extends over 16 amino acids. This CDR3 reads CASSSSGQSLGGEQFF. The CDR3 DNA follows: TGTGCCAGCAGCTCCTCCGGACAGTCCCTCGGGGGTGAGCAGTTCTTC.

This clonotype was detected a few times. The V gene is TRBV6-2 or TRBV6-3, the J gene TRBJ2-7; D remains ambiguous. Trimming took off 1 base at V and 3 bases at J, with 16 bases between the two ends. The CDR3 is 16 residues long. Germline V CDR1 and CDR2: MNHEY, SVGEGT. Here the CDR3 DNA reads TGTGCCAGCAGTTACTTCCGGAGTGGGGTGAGCTACGAGCAGTACTTC. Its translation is CASSYFRSGVSYEQYF.

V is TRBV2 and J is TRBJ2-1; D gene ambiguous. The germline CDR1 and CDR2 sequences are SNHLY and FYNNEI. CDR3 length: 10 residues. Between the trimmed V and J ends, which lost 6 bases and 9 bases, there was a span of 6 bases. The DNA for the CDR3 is TGTGCCAGCAGAGCGCCTGAGCAGTTCTTC. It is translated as CASRAPEQFF.

The CDR3 is CASLLALGSYEQYF. DNA of the CDR3: TGTGCCAGTTTATTGGCCTTGGGGTCCTACGAGCAGTACTTC. V gene TRBV7-2 combines with J gene TRBJ2-7; D not resolved. Between the trimmed V and J ends, which lost 9 bases and 1 base, there was a span of 16 bases. Germline assignment: CDR1 SGHTA and CDR2 FQGNSA. This CDR3 has 14 residues. Together with reference TRBV7-2 and TRBJ2-7, the CDR3 gives the full variable domain: GAGVSQSPSNKVTEKGKDVELRCDPISGHTALYWYRQSLGQGLEFLIYFQGNSAPDKSGLPSDRFSAERTGGSVSTLTIQRTQQEDSAVYLCASLLALGSYEQYFGPGTRLTVT.

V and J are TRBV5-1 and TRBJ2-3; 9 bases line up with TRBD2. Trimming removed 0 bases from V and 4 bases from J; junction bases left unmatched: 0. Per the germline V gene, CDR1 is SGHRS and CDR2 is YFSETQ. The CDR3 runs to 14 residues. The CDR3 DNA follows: TGCGCCAGCAGCTTGGCTAGCGGGGCAGATACGCAGTATTTT. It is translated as CASSLASGADTQYF.

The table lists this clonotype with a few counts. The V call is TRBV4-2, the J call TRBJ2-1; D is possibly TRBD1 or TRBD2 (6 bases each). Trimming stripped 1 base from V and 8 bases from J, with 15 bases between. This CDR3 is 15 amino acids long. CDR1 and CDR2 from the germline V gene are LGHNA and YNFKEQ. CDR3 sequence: CASSQGGGGADEQFF. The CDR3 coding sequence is TGTGCCAGCAGCCAAGGAGGGGGAGGAGCGGATGAGCAGTTCTTC.

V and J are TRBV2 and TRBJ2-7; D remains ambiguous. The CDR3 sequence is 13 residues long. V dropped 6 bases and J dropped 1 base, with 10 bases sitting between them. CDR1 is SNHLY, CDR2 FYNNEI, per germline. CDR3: CASSENASYEQYF. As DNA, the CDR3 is TGTGCCAGCAGCGAAAATGCTTCCTACGAGCAGTACTTC.

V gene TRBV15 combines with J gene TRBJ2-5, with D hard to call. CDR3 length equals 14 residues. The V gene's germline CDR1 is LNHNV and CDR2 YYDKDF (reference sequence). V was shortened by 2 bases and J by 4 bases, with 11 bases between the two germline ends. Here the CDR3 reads CATSRTSPGETQYF. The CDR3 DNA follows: TGTGCCACCAGCAGAACCTCCCCAGGAGAGACCCAGTACTTC.

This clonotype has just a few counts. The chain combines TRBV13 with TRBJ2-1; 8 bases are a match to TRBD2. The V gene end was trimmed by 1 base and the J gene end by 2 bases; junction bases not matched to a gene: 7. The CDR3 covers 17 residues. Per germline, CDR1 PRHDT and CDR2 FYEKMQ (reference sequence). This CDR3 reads CASSLVVSGATYNEQFF. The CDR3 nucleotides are TGTGCCAGCAGCTTAGTAGTTAGCGGGGCTACCTACAATGAGCAGTTCTTC.

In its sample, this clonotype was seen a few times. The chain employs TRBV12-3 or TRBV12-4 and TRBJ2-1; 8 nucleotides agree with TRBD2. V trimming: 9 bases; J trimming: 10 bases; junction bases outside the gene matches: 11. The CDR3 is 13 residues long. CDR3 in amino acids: CASTLGGAWEQFF. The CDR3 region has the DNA TGTGCCAGTACCCTCGGGGGGGCCTGGGAGCAGTTCTTC.

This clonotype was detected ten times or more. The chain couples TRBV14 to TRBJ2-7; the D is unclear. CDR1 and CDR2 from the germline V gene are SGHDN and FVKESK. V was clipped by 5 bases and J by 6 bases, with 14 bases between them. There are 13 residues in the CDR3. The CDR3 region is CASSARTSAEQYF. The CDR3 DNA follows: TGTGCCAGCAGCGCCCGGACCTCCGCCGAGCAGTACTTC. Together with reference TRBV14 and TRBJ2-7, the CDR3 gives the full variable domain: EAGVTQFPSHSVIEKGQTVTLRCDPISGHDNLYWYRRVMGKEIKFLLHFVKESKQDESGMPNNRFLAERTGGTYSTLKVQPAELEDSGVYFCASSARTSAEQYFGPGTRLTVT.

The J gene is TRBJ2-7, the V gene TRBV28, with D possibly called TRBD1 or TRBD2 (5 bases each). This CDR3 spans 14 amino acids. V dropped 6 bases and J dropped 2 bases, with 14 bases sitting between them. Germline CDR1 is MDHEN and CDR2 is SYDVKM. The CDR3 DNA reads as TGTGCCAGCAGCCGGGACGGATTGACCTACGAGCAGTACTTC. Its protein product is CASSRDGLTYEQYF.

The CDR3 sequence is CASSPRGRFDGYTF. The CDR3 DNA is TGTGCCAGCAGCCCCCGGGGCCGCTTCGATGGCTACACCTTC. The J gene is TRBJ1-2, the V gene TRBV28; perhaps TRBD1 as D (5 bases). The germline CDR1 and CDR2 sequences are MDHEN and SYDVKM. The CDR3 contains 14 residues. V lost 6 bases to trimming and J lost 6 bases, with 17 bases between them.

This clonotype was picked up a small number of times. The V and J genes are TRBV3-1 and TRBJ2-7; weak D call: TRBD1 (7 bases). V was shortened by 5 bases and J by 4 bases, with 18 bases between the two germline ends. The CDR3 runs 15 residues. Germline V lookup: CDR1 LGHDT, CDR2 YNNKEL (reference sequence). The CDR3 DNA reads TGTGCCAGCAGCTACCCGGACTACAGGGGTTACGAGCAGTACTTC. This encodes CASSYPDYRGYEQYF.

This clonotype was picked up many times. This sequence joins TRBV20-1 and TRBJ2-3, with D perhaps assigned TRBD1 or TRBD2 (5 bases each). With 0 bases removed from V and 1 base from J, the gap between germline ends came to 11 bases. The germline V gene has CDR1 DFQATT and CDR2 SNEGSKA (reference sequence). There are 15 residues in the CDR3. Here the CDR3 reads CSARDPRGGTDTQYF. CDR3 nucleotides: TGCAGTGCTAGAGATCCGAGGGGCGGCACAGATACGCAGTATTTT.

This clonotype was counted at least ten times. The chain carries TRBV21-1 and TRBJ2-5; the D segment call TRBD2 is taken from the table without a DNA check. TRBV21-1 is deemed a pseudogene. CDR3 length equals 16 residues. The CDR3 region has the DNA TGTGCCAGCAGCAACCCTAGCGGGGCCCTTAAGGAGACCCAGTACTTC. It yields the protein CASSNPSGALKETQYF.

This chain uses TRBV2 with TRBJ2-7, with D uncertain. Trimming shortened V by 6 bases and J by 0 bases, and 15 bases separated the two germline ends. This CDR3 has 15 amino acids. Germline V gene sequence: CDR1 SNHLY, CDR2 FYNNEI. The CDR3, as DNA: TGTGCCAGCAGCCTCCTGACCCGTAGCTCCTACGAGCAGTACTTC. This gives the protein CASSLLTRSSYEQYF.

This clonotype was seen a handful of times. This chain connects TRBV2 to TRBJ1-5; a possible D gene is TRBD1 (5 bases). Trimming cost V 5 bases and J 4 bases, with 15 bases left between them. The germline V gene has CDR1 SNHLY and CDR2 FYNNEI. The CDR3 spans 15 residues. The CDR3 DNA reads TGTGCCAGCAGTACCATGGGACGGGGGAATCAGCCCCAGCATTTT. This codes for CASSTMGRGNQPQHF.

CDR3 in amino acids: CASSYSLGTDTQYF. CDR3 DNA: TGTGCCAGCAGTTACTCTTTGGGCACAGATACGCAGTATTTT. The rearrangement links TRBV6-5 to TRBJ2-3; D is ambiguous. Germline CDR1 is MNHEY and CDR2 is SVGAGI. The CDR3 runs to 14 residues. With 0 bases removed from V and 1 base from J, the gap between germline ends came to 5 bases.

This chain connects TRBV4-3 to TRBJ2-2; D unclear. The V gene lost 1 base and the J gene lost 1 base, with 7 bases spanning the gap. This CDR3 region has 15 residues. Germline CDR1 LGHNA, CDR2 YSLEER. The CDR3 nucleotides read TGCGCCAGCAGCCAAGGGGTCTGGAACACCGGGGAGCTGTTTTTT. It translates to CASSQGVWNTGELFF.

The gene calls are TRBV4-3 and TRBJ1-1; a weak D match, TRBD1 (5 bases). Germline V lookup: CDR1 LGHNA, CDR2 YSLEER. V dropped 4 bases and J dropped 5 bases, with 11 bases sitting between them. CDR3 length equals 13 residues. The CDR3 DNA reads TGCGCCAGCAGCCGGGAAGGGGCAACTGAAGCTTTCTTT. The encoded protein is CASSREGATEAFF.

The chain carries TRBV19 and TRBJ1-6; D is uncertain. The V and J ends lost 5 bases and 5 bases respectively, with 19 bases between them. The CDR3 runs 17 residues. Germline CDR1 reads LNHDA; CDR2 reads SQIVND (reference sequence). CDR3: CASSPPDRHRDNSPLHF. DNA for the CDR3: TGTGCCAGTAGTCCCCCCGATCGGCACCGAGATAATTCACCCCTCCACTTT.

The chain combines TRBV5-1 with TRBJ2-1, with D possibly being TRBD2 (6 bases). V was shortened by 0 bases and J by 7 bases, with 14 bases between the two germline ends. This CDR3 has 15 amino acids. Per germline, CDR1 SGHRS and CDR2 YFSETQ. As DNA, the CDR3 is TGCGCCAGCAGCTTGGCCCGGGGACTCAAGAATGAGCAGTTCTTC. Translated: CASSLARGLKNEQFF.

The CDR3 loop reads CASSIVGGGEQFF. DNA of the CDR3: TGTGCCAGTAGTATAGTCGGAGGGGGCGAGCAGTTCTTC. The chain is built from TRBV19 and TRBJ2-1, with TRBD1 as a possible D gene (7 bases). Trimming removed 1 base from V and 10 bases from J, with 11 bases in between. The length of the CDR3 is 13 residues. Germline lookup yields CDR1 LNHDA and CDR2 SQIVND (reference sequence).

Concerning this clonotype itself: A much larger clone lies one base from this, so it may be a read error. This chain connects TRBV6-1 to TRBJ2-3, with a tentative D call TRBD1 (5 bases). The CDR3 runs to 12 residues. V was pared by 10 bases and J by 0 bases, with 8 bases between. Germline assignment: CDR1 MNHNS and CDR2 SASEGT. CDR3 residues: CANRQSTDTQYF. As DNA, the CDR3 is TGTGCCAACAGACAGAGCACAGATACGCAGTATTTT.

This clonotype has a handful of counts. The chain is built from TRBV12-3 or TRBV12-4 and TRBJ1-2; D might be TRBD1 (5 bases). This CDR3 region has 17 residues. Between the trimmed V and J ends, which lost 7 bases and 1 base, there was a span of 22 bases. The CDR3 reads CASTGPLLAGNNYGYTF. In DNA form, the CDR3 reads TGTGCCAGCACGGGCCCTCTACTGGCAGGGAATAACTATGGCTACACCTTC.

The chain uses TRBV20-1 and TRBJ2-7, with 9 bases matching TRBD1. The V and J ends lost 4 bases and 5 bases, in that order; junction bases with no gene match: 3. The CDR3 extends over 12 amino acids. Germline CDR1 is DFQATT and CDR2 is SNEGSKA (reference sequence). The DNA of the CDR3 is TGCAGTGCTACCCGGGACAGGGACGAGCAGTACTTC. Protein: CSATRDRDEQYF.

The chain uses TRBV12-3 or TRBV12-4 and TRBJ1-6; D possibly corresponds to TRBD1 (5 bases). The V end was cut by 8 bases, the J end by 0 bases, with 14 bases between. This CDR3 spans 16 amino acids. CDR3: CASRDGWSSYNSPLHF. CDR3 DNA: TGTGCCAGCCGGGACGGTTGGAGCTCCTATAATTCACCCCTCCACTTT.

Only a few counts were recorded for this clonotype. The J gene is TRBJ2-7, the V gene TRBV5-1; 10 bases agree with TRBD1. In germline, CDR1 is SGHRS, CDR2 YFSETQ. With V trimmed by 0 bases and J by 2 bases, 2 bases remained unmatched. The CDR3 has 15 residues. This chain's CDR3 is CASSLDGQGAYEQYF. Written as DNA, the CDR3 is TGCGCCAGCAGCTTGGATGGACAGGGGGCCTACGAGCAGTACTTC.

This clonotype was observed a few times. CDR3 in DNA: TGCAGCGTCGCTGACAGGGGTGGAACAGATACGCAGTATTTT. It is translated as CSVADRGGTDTQYF. The V and J genes are TRBV29-1 and TRBJ2-3; 8 bases fit TRBD1. Germline lookup yields CDR1 SQVTM and CDR2 ANQGSEA. V shed 6 bases and J 3 bases; nucleotides not matched to a gene: 8. CDR3 length: 14 amino acids.

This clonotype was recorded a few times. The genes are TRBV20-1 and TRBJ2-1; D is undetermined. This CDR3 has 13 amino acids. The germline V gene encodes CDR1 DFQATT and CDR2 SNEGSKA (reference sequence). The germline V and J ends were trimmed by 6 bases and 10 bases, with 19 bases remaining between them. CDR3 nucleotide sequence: TGCAGTGCCACCAGCGTCCTCGTAGACGAGCAGTTCTTC. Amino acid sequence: CSATSVLVDEQFF.